This section outlines one T cell receptor beta chain sequence together with its context. This entry comes from a study of blood T cell repertoires in COVID-19. Looking at the study overall: The cDNA or gDNA used as material had been derived from T cells, B-cell-depleted T cells, or PBMCs.

The CDR3 runs to 14 residues. V lost 1 base to trimming and J lost 5 bases; unmatched junction nucleotides: 4. Looked up from germline, CDR1 is MGHRA and CDR2 is YSYEKL. Under the authors' procedure: By means of reference gene primer amplification, nucleated cell counts were estimated. Sequenced by immunoSEQ multiplex PCR; TCRdb stores in-frame clones only, minus some. That table is the source of V, J and clone size, and D and trimming were worked out from the DNA. In the table there are roughly 110,000 clones, more than 70% of which are singletons. This receptor was taken from a man between 40 and 49 years old with active or convalescent COVID-19. Sequencing was carried out using peripheral blood. This chain uses TRBV4-1 with TRBJ2-7; 8 bases map to TRBD1. The CDR3 sequence is CASSQAGGLDEQYF. The DNA for the CDR3 is TGCGCCAGCAGCCAAGCAGGGGGCCTCGACGAGCAGTACTTC.